Below are 16 T cell receptor beta chains sequenced from a single sample in a study of cytomegalovirus exposure and HLA in healthy donors. The PCR made use of 60 Vbeta and 13 Jbeta primers. Assay used: immunoSEQ multiplex PCR; TCRdb lists only in-frame clones, some missing. In the table there are fewer than 100,000 clones, 60% to 80% of which are singletons. The sequenced material came from PBMCs. These receptors all come from a female donor in good health and CMV-seronegative.

V is TRBV7-3 and J is TRBJ2-7; 12 bases align to TRBD2. With 7 bases clipped from V and 1 base from J, the junction kept 14 bases outside the gene matches. This CDR3 is 18 amino acids long. The germline CDR1 and CDR2 sequences are SGHTA and FQGTGA. For the CDR3, the DNA is TGTGCCAGCACCCTAACCGGGACTAGCGGGCTTCCATCCTACGAGCAGTACTTC. Amino acids: CASTLTGTSGLPSYEQYF.

The V call is TRBV30, the J call TRBJ2-1; 12 positions match TRBD2. This CDR3 contains 16 residues. Germline V CDR1 and CDR2: GTSNPN, SVGIG (reference sequence). With V trimmed by 2 bases and J by 6 bases, 8 bases remained unmatched. DNA for the CDR3: TGTGCCTGGAGTCCCGTCACTAGCGGGGGGCCCAATGAGCAGTTCTTC. Amino acid sequence: CAWSPVTSGGPNEQFF.

In nucleotides, the CDR3 is TGTGCCTGGACCTGGACAGGGATTTATAATTCACCCCTCCACTTT. Translating gives CAWTWTGIYNSPLHF. The rearrangement links TRBV30 to TRBJ1-6; 8 nucleotides align to TRBD1. J lost 4 bases, V lost 4 bases, and 6 bases had no gene match. The length of the CDR3 is 15 residues. Germline V gives CDR1 GTSNPN, CDR2 SVGIG (reference sequence).

The J gene is TRBJ1-5, the V gene TRBV6-5; 7 bases fit TRBD1. J gave up 7 bases and V 5 bases, and 5 bases lay outside the gene matches. Germline CDR1 MNHEY, CDR2 SVGAGI. The CDR3 extends over 13 amino acids. As DNA, the CDR3 is TGTGCCAGCAGTGTGACAGGGTCACAGCCCCAGCATTTT. It codes for CASSVTGSQPQHF.

In this sample, this clone turned up once. The chain is built from TRBV6-4 and TRBJ2-3; TRBD2 matches at 8 bases. The germline V gene encodes CDR1 MRHNA and CDR2 SNTAGT. The CDR3 is 14 amino acids. Trimming cost V 4 bases and J 6 bases; bases outside gene matches: 6. CDR3 loop: CASSVSTSADTQYF. The CDR3 DNA follows: TGTGCCAGCAGTGTTTCGACTAGCGCCGATACGCAGTATTTT.

The chain carries TRBV5-1 and TRBJ1-5; D is unclear. Germline values: CDR1 SGHRS, CDR2 YFSETQ. The length of the CDR3 is 13 residues. Trimming stripped 4 bases from V and 4 bases from J, with 9 bases between. The CDR3 loop is CASSEVPNQPQHF. CDR3 DNA sequence: TGCGCCAGCAGCGAGGTCCCAAATCAGCCCCAGCATTTT.

This sequence joins TRBV4-2 and TRBJ2-1, with D perhaps TRBD2 (6 bases). Trimming left V 1 base short and J 6 bases short, with 13 bases between. This CDR3 is built from 15 residues. Per the germline V gene, CDR1 is LGHNA and CDR2 is YNFKEQ. This CDR3 reads CASSQVTGEANEQFF. The CDR3 DNA follows: TGTGCCAGCAGCCAAGTTACGGGGGAGGCCAATGAGCAGTTCTTC.

The chain couples TRBV5-1 to TRBJ2-3; D is perhaps TRBD2 (6 bases). Germline values: CDR1 SGHRS, CDR2 YFSETQ. The germline V and J ends were trimmed by 0 bases and 1 base, with 15 bases remaining between them. This CDR3 contains 17 residues. The CDR3 bases are TGCGCCAGCAGCTTGGCGGACTACCCCAGGGGCACAGATACGCAGTATTTT. Translated: CASSLADYPRGTDTQYF.

The chain links TRBV7-9 to TRBJ2-7, with D uncertain. The CDR3 has 13 amino acids. Trimming cost V 8 bases and J 3 bases, with 14 bases left between them. Germline lookup yields CDR1 SEHNR and CDR2 FQNEAQ (reference sequence). The CDR3 loop is CASLPSGGYEQYF. In DNA form, the CDR3 reads TGTGCCAGCTTGCCCAGTGGCGGCTACGAGCAGTACTTC.

This clone has only a few counts. The genes are TRBV28 and TRBJ2-7; weak D call: TRBD2 (5 bases). Germline loops: CDR1 MDHEN, CDR2 SYDVKM. Deletions cut 6 bases from V and 0 bases from J, with 9 bases between. The CDR3 sequence is 13 residues long. CDR3 nucleotides: TGTGCCAGCAGGTCTGGACTCTCCTACGAGCAGTACTTC. Amino acids: CASRSGLSYEQYF.

The chain uses TRBV6-5 and TRBJ1-6; 8 bases are shared with TRBD1. V lost 3 bases and J lost 7; bases outside the gene matches: 5. The CDR3 totals 15 residues. Germline lookup yields CDR1 MNHEY and CDR2 SVGAGI. The CDR3 DNA is TGTGCCAGCAGTTATGGACAGGGTGGCAATTCACCCCTCCACTTT. It encodes CASSYGQGGNSPLHF.

The J gene is TRBJ2-2, the V gene TRBV7-6; 7 bases match TRBD1. The V and J ends lost 8 bases and 7 bases, in that order; junction bases with no gene match: 22. Germline V gene sequence: CDR1 SGHVS, CDR2 FNYEAQ. The CDR3 is made up of 18 amino acids. The CDR3 sequence is CASSRDPPRDRVNGELFF. CDR3 nucleotide sequence: TGTGCCAGCTCCAGAGATCCCCCCCGAGACAGGGTAAACGGGGAGCTGTTTTTT.

J is TRBJ2-1 and V is TRBV7-9, with 7 bases aligning to TRBD1. V dropped 3 bases and J dropped 5; count of bases not matched to a gene: 7. CDR1 and CDR2 from the germline V gene are SEHNR and FQNEAQ (reference sequence). This CDR3 has 15 amino acids. The CDR3 protein is CASSFSDRLNNEQFF. CDR3 nucleotide sequence: TGTGCCAGCAGCTTCTCGGACAGGCTGAACAATGAGCAGTTCTTC.

V gene TRBV4-1 combines with J gene TRBJ1-1; TRBD1 matches at 8 bases. There are 16 residues in the CDR3. The trim removed 5 bases at V and 2 bases at J, leaving 10 bases unmatched. The germline CDR1 and CDR2 sequences are MGHRA and YSYEKL. CDR3 bases: TGCGCCAGCAGCGACTCCCCACAGGGGGTAAACACTGAAGCTTTCTTT. It is translated as CASSDSPQGVNTEAFF.

The chain carries TRBV14 and TRBJ1-2; a weak D match, TRBD1 (5 bases). Between the trimmed V and J ends, which lost 6 bases and 4 bases, there was a span of 6 bases. Germline CDR1 reads SGHDN; CDR2 reads FVKESK. This CDR3 comprises 11 residues. CDR3 residues: CASSGAYGYTF. The CDR3 coding sequence is TGTGCCAGCAGTGGGGCCTATGGCTACACCTTC.

The rearrangement joins TRBV7-9 to TRBJ1-3; D is unresolved. The CDR3 runs to 16 residues. Germline CDR1 and CDR2: SEHNR and FQNEAQ (reference sequence). Trimming took 3 bases from V and 0 from J, leaving 12 bases between them. The CDR3, as DNA: TGTGCCAGCAGCTTCAATAGAAGTTTCTCTGGAAACACCATATATTTT. This sequence encodes CASSFNRSFSGNTIYF.